The text below deals with one T cell receptor beta chain. Its antigen remains unidentified. This specimen comes from a study of blood T cells in healthy people across ages. Looking at the study overall: Capturing about one barcoded beta molecule per two T cells was achieved by template switching. General study findings and limits: Naive CD4+ cell counts and diversity both ran higher in long-lived than in aged donors.

CDR3 size: 13 residues. The V gene's germline CDR1 is DFQATT and CDR2 SNEGSKA (reference sequence). J lost 4 bases, V lost 6 bases, and 6 bases had no gene match. PCR was performed a second time for about 7 to 11 cycles using a sample-barcoded 5' primer and a J-beta primer mix. Each CDR3 protein is one row after TCRdb ran MiXCR on the 5' RACE reads. The sample holds some 900,000 distinct CDR3 sequences, roughly 43% seen once. The clonotype originates from a young man in good health. The chain carries TRBV20-1 and TRBJ2-5; 9 bases are a match to TRBD1. The sample taken for sequencing was blood. CDR3 residues: CSAQQGAGETQYF. DNA for the CDR3: TGCAGTGCGCAACAGGGGGCAGGAGAGACCCAGTACTTC.